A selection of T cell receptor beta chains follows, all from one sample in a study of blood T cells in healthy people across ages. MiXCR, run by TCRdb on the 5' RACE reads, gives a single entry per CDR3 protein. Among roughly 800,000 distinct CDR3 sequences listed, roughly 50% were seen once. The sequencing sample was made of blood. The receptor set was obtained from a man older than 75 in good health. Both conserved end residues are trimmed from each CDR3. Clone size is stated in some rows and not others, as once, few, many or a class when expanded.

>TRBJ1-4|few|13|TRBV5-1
ASSLEGRSNEKLF
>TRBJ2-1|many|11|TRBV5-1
ASSLGSYNEQF
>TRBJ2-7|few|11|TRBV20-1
SAPGQGSNEQY
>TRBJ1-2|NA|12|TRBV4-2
ASSQRTGGHGYT
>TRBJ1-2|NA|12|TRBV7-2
ASSLSGGFYGYT
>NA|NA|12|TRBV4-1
ASSLAGAIHEQY
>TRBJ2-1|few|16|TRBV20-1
SARDLSLPEGSYNEQF
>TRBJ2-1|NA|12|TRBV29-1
SVAGLGGRNEQF
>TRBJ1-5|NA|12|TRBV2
ASSEGGGRQPQH
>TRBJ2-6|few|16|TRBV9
ASSVVGQGRGGANVLT
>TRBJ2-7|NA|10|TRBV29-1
SSKDSWHEQY
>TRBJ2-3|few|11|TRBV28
ASRDSDTDTQY
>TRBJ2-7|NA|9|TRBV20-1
SVWEVYEQY
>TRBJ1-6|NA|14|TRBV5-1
ASSKNPGQNNSPLH
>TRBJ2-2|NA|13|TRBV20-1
SALTQAGGTGELF
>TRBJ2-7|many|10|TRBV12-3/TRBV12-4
ASSSQGYEQY
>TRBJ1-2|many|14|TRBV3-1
ASSQDNTGWGYGYT
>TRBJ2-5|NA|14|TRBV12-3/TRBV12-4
ASSRSSGRAGETQY
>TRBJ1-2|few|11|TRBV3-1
ASSLTGGVGYT
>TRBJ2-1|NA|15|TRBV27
ASSLSPRRSSYNEQF
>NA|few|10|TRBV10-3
AKPDRVGEQY
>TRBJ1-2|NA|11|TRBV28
ATGNGGNYGYT
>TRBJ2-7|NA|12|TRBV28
ASSSYRVTYEQY
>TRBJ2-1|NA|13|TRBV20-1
SARGGGRNRNEQF
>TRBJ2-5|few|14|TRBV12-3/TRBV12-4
ASSSGTSLYQETQY
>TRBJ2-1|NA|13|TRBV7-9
ASSIIGTGFDEQF
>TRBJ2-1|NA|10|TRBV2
ASSEASGEQF
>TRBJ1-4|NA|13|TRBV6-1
ASSDPGQRNEKLF
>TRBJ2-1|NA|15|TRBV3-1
ASSLPGVAGISNEQF
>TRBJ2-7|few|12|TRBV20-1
SVTLPNRPDEQY
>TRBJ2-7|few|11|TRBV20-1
SVHRGFPYEQY
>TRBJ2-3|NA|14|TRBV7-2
ASTPRLAKRTDTQY
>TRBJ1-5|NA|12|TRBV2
ASSGGLSNQPQH
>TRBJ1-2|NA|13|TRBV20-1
SARGPQGLGYGYT
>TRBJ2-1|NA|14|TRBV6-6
ASSSRDFGWYNEQF
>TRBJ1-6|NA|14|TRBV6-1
ASSEYGGQGFSPLH
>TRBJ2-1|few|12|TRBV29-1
SVGGVGLYNEQF